Listed below are T cell receptor beta chains from one sample, sequenced in a study of blood T cells in healthy people across ages. TCRdb fed the 5' RACE reads into MiXCR, producing one record per CDR3 protein. The sample shows approximately 1,000,000 distinct CDR3 sequences, roughly two fifths of them seen only once. The sequenced sample was blood. Source of these receptors: a young man in good health. Both conserved end residues are part of each CDR3. Each record gives: clone size, J gene, D gene, V gene, CDR3 length, CDR3 protein, CDR3 DNA. The D gene is left open where the match is weak. Some rows have no size entry. The others give once, few or many, or a class for an expanded clone.

few,TRBJ1-1,NA,TRBV20-1,12,CSARQPGTEAFF,TGCAGTGCTAGACAGCCGGGCACTGAAGCTTTCTTT
NA,TRBJ1-2,TRBD1,TRBV20-1,15,CSASILTGGKGGYTF,TGCAGTGCTAGCATCTTGACAGGGGGAAAGGGTGGCTACACCTTC
NA,TRBJ1-2,NA,TRBV29-1,13,CSARLTGYRAYTF,TGCAGCGCCCGCCTTACAGGGTATCGGGCCTACACCTTC
NA,TRBJ1-4,NA,TRBV15,15,CATSRDRVVNEKLFF,TGTGCCACCAGCAGAGACAGGGTTGTCAATGAAAAACTGTTTTTT
once,TRBJ2-1,NA,TRBV5-1,15,CASNDEDKNQETQFF,TGCGCCAGCAACGACGAAGACAAAAACCAAGAGACCCAGTTCTTC
once,TRBJ1-5,NA,TRBV10-3,13,CAISDLGNQPQHF,TGTGCCATCAGTGATCTGGGAAATCAGCCCCAGCATTTT
NA,TRBJ2-1,TRBD2,TRBV24-1,16,CATSNPGLAVGNEQFF,TGTGCCACCAGTAACCCCGGACTAGCGGTAGGGAATGAGCAGTTCTTC
NA,TRBJ1-1,TRBD1,TRBV19,16,CASSEGQVAGNTEAFF,TGTGCCAGTAGTGAGGGACAGGTTGCGGGGAACACTGAAGCTTTCTTT
few,TRBJ1-4,NA,TRBV7-2,15,CASSLAGTDHEKLFF,TGTGCCAGCAGCTTAGCGGGTACAGATCATGAAAAACTGTTTTTT
NA,TRBJ1-1,NA,TRBV6-4,17,CASSDQLPSGENTEAFF,TGTGCCAGCAGTGACCAACTCCCCTCGGGGGAGAACACTGAAGCTTTCTTT
few,TRBJ1-4,TRBD1,TRBV12-3/TRBV12-4,13,CASSNDRAGKLFF,TGTGCCAGCAGCAACGACAGGGCGGGAAAACTGTTTTTT
NA,TRBJ2-5,NA,TRBV13,13,CASSQNHRVEQYF,TGTGCCAGCAGCCAAAATCACAGGGTTGAGCAGTACTTC
NA,TRBJ2-3,TRBD2,TRBV7-9,16,CASSLVAGVSTDTQYF,TGTGCCAGCAGCTTAGTAGCGGGGGTTAGCACAGATACGCAGTATTTT
NA,TRBJ1-1,NA,TRBV6-5,14,CASSYSTLGGNAFF,TGTGCCAGCAGTTACTCGACGTTGGGAGGGAACGCTTTCTTT
NA,TRBJ2-7,NA,TRBV20-1,13,CSARDMPGYEQYF,TGCAGTGCTAGAGATATGCCCGGCTACGAGCAGTACTTC
few,TRBJ1-5,NA,TRBV4-2,14,CASSQDRAPWPQHF,TGTGCCAGCAGCCAAGACAGGGCCCCGTGGCCCCAGCATTTT
few,TRBJ1-1,NA,TRBV4-3,15,CASSRQGLANTEAFF,TGCGCCAGCAGCCGGCAAGGGTTAGCGAACACTGAAGCTTTCTTT
NA,TRBJ1-2,TRBD1,TRBV5-1,16,CASSPSPGTGTRGYTF,TGCGCCAGCAGCCCCTCACCCGGGACAGGGACTCGTGGCTACACCTTC
few,TRBJ1-1,NA,TRBV12-3/TRBV12-4,13,CASSLYGREEAFF,TGTGCCAGCAGCCTTTACGGACGGGAGGAGGCTTTCTTT
NA,TRBJ2-1,TRBD1,TRBV4-2,15,CASSQPDRDRNEQFF,TGTGCCAGCAGCCAACCCGACAGGGACCGCAATGAGCAGTTCTTC
few,TRBJ2-1,NA,TRBV5-1,16,CASNSGGSGAYNEQFF,TGCGCCAGCAACTCAGGGGGTAGCGGGGCCTACAATGAGCAGTTCTTC
few,TRBJ2-3,NA,TRBV6-2/TRBV6-3,14,CASSSGTVGDTQYF,TGTGCCAGCAGTTCCGGGACGGTGGGGGATACGCAGTATTTT
NA,TRBJ2-3,TRBD2,TRBV9,20,CASSVAPGTSGWGSADTQYF,TGTGCCAGCAGCGTAGCTCCGGGGACTAGCGGGTGGGGCAGCGCAGATACGCAGTATTTT
NA,TRBJ2-7,NA,TRBV6-2/TRBV6-3,15,CASSPVPPDGYEQYF,TGTGCCAGCAGTCCAGTCCCTCCTGACGGATACGAGCAGTACTTC
NA,TRBJ2-3,NA,TRBV12-3/TRBV12-4,15,CASSDGPRAANTQYF,TGTGCCAGCAGTGATGGGCCCCGGGCGGCGAATACGCAGTATTTT
few,TRBJ2-7,TRBD1,TRBV2,15,CASSIRDRGLYEQYF,TGTGCCAGCAGTATCCGGGACAGGGGGCTTTACGAGCAGTACTTC
NA,TRBJ1-6,NA,TRBV7-6,15,CASTQNDIFNSPLHF,TGTGCCAGCACCCAAAACGACATTTTTAATTCACCCCTCCACTTT
NA,TRBJ1-5,NA,TRBV6-1,15,CASSESGKSNQPQHF,TGTGCCAGCAGTGAATCCGGGAAGAGCAATCAGCCCCAGCATTTT
NA,TRBJ2-7,TRBD2,TRBV12-3/TRBV12-4,15,CASSLATSGYNEQYF,TGTGCCAGCAGTTTAGCGACTAGCGGATACAATGAGCAGTACTTC
NA,TRBJ2-3,NA,TRBV7-2,14,CASSLQRETDTQYF,TGTGCCAGCAGCTTACAGAGGGAGACAGATACGCAGTATTTT
NA,TRBJ2-5,NA,TRBV7-9,14,CASSLGTTYNEQYF,TGTGCCAGCAGCTTAGGGACTACATACAATGAGCAGTACTTC
few,TRBJ2-3,TRBD2,TRBV20-1,14,CSAPQRGVTDTQYF,TGCAGTGCGCCCCAGCGGGGGGTGACAGATACGCAGTATTTT
NA,TRBJ2-7,NA,TRBV12-3/TRBV12-4,12,CASSFSLHEQYF,TGTGCCAGCAGTTTCTCCCTTCACGAGCAGTACTTC
NA,TRBJ1-5,NA,TRBV4-3,19,CASSQDLGYRAYSNQPQHF,TGCGCCAGCAGCCAAGATCTGGGGTACAGAGCTTATAGCAATCAGCCCCAGCATTTT
NA,TRBJ2-4,NA,TRBV4-2,13,CASSQEKSSPMYF,TGTGCCAGCAGCCAAGAAAAGTCGTCGCCGATGTACTTC
few,TRBJ2-5,NA,TRBV12-3/TRBV12-4,12,CASSRTKETQYF,TGTGCCAGCAGTCGGACTAAAGAGACCCAGTACTTC
many,TRBJ2-1,NA,TRBV12-3/TRBV12-4,11,CASSLAVEQFF,TGTGCCAGCAGCTTAGCTGTCGAGCAGTTCTTC
NA,TRBJ2-5,TRBD2,TRBV10-3,14,CAISGASGGREQYF,TGTGCCATCAGTGGGGCTAGCGGGGGAAGGGAGCAGTACTTC
NA,TRBJ1-1,NA,TRBV2,15,CASSSPQDKARRAFF,TGTGCCAGCAGTTCCCCGCAGGACAAGGCCCGGCGAGCTTTCTTT
few,TRBJ1-2,TRBD1,TRBV10-3,14,CAITSDRGGYGYTF,TGTGCCATCACCTCGGACAGGGGCGGATATGGCTACACCTTC
few,TRBJ1-2,TRBD1,TRBV28,15,CASSLAGGDLWGYTF,TGTGCCAGCAGTTTAGCAGGGGGCGACTTGTGGGGCTACACCTTC
NA,TRBJ2-3,TRBD2,TRBV7-6,16,CASSLLAGDLTDTQYF,TGTGCCAGCAGCTTACTAGCGGGGGACCTCACAGATACGCAGTATTTT
NA,TRBJ1-5,NA,TRBV4-1,15,CASSPEVGSNQPQHF,TGCGCCAGCAGCCCGGAGGTGGGTAGCAATCAGCCCCAGCATTTT
NA,TRBJ2-1,NA,TRBV6-5,12,CASSYSMGEQFF,TGTGCCAGCAGTTACTCGATGGGTGAGCAGTTCTTC
many,TRBJ2-7,NA,TRBV6-5,12,CASSYDSYEQYF,TGTGCCAGCAGTTACGACTCCTACGAGCAGTACTTC
NA,TRBJ1-1,TRBD1,TRBV6-6,13,CASSTGASFAAFF,TGTGCCAGCAGTACAGGGGCATCATTTGCGGCTTTCTTT
NA,TRBJ1-2,TRBD1,TRBV3-1,20,CATTGLYGTGPLGHHYGYTF,TGTGCCACTACCGGATTATATGGGACAGGCCCACTCGGCCACCACTATGGCTACACCTTC
few,TRBJ2-1,TRBD2,TRBV5-1,17,CASSLVASGGSLHEQFF,TGCGCCAGCAGCTTGGTAGCTAGCGGGGGTTCTCTTCATGAGCAGTTCTTC
many,TRBJ2-1,TRBD2,TRBV27,15,CASSLPLADYNEQFF,TGTGCCAGCAGTTTACCCCTAGCGGACTACAATGAGCAGTTCTTC
NA,TRBJ1-2,NA,TRBV27,11,CASGTHYGYTF,TGTGCCAGCGGGACCCACTATGGCTACACCTTC
few,TRBJ2-1,TRBD1,TRBV14,15,CASSHRQGTIYEQFF,TGTGCCAGCAGCCATAGACAGGGGACAATATATGAGCAGTTCTTC
NA,TRBJ2-7,TRBD2,TRBV6-2/TRBV6-3,12,CASGTIPHEQYF,TGTGCCAGCGGGACTATTCCCCACGAGCAGTACTTC
few,TRBJ2-1,NA,TRBV5-5,13,CASRRSAYNEQFF,TGTGCCAGCAGGAGGAGTGCCTACAATGAGCAGTTCTTC
few,TRBJ2-2,NA,TRBV4-2,17,CASSQEGSDFNTGELFF,TGTGCCAGCAGCCAAGAGGGTAGCGACTTCAACACCGGGGAGCTGTTTTTT
NA,TRBJ2-1,NA,TRBV11-3,15,CASSLQGVVNNEQFF,TGTGCCAGCAGCTTACAGGGCGTTGTCAACAATGAGCAGTTCTTC